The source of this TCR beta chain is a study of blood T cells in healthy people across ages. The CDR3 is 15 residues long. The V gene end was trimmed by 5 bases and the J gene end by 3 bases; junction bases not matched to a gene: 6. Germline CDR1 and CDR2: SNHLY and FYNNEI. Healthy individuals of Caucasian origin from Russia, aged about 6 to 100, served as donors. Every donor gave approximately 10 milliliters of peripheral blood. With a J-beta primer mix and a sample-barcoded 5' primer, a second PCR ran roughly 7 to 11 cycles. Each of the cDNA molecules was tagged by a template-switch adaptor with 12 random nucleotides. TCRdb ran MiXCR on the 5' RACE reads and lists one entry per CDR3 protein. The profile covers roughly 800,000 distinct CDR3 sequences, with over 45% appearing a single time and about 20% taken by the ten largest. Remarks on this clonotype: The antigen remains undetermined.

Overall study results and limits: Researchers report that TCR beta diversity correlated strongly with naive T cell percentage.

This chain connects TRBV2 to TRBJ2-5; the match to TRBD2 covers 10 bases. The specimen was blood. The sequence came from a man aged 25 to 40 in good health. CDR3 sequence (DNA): TGTGCCAGCAGTCGAATCCTAGCGGGAGAAGAGACCCAGTACTTC. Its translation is CASSRILAGEETQYF.